The rows below give T cell receptor beta chains drawn from one sample of a study of cytomegalovirus exposure and HLA in healthy donors. The assay was immunoSEQ multiplex PCR, and TCRdb's table has in-frame clones only and misses some. In the table there are approximately 210,000 clones, over 80% of which are singletons. The sample was PBMCs. The receptors come from a man aged 25 to 40 in good health and CMV-seronegative. CDR3s include the opening cysteine and the closing phenylalanine or tryptophan. A D gene is named only where the DNA matches it firmly. Size tells how often a clone was seen (once, few, many) or the class of an expanded clone, and some rows leave it out.

D gene	clone size	V gene	J gene	CDR3 DNA	CDR3 protein
NA	NA	TRBV7-9	TRBJ2-7	TGTGCCAGCAGCCAAATCAGGGGTTCCTACGAGCAGTACTTC	CASSQIRGSYEQYF
NA	NA	TRBV4-1	TRBJ1-1	TGCGCCGGCACCGGGGGGGGTAGGACTGAAGCTTTCTTT	CAGTGGGRTEAFF
TRBD2	NA	TRBV19	TRBJ2-5	TGTGCCAGTAGTTTCGGGGGGGCCGTAGAGACCCAGTACTTC	CASSFGGAVETQYF
NA	NA	TRBV10-2	TRBJ2-1	TGCGCCAGCAGTTCCCCTAGCTCCTACAATGAGCAGTTCTTC	CASSSPSSYNEQFF
NA	NA	TRBV7-2	TRBJ2-5	TGTGCCAGCAGCTCGGCGGGCTTACAAGAGACCCAGTACTTC	CASSSAGLQETQYF
TRBD1	few	TRBV29-1	TRBJ1-2	TGCAGCTTCAGACAGGGCGGCTATGGCTACACCTTC	CSFRQGGYGYTF
TRBD1	few	TRBV5-4	TRBJ2-7	TGTGCCAGCAGCCTGGACAGGGTGGGCGAGCAGTACTTC	CASSLDRVGEQYF
NA	NA	TRBV5-1	TRBJ2-3	TGCGCCAGCAGCTCCACGGGGGGCACAGGGACAGATACGCAGTATTTT	CASSSTGGTGTDTQYF
TRBD2	once	TRBV5-1	TRBJ2-7	TGCGCCAGCAGCTTGGGAGCGGGGGGGGACGAGCAGTACTTC	CASSLGAGGDEQYF
NA	NA	TRBV29-1	TRBJ2-7	TGCAGCGTTGGTCAGGGTTCGAGGTACGAGCAGTACTTC	CSVGQGSRYEQYF
NA	NA	TRBV4-2	TRBJ2-7	TGTGCCAGCATCTTAGAGGTGAACGAGCAGTACTTC	CASILEVNEQYF
NA	NA	TRBV18	TRBJ1-1	TGTGCCAGCTCACCGGACAGTTCGAAGACTGAAGCTTTCTTT	CASSPDSSKTEAFF
NA	NA	TRBV7-9	TRBJ1-2	TGTGCCAGCAGCTTAGCGGCAGGGGATGGCTACACCTTC	CASSLAAGDGYTF
TRBD1	once	TRBV7-9	TRBJ1-1	TGTGCCAGCAGCTCCCCCGGGACAGGGGTTGCTGAAGCTTTCTTT	CASSSPGTGVAEAFF
TRBD1	NA	TRBV18	TRBJ1-1	TGTGCCAGCTCACCAACGGGGGACAGTGAAGCTTTCTTT	CASSPTGDSEAFF
TRBD1	NA	TRBV5-1	TRBJ1-2	TGCGCCAGCAGCTTGTCGGACAGGGACTATGGCTACACCTTC	CASSLSDRDYGYTF
TRBD1	NA	TRBV27	TRBJ2-7	TGTGCCAGCAGTTTAACGGGACAGGGGGCTTACGAGCAGTACTTC	CASSLTGQGAYEQYF
NA	once	TRBV5-1	TRBJ1-2	TGCGCCAGCAGCTTGAGTGTTGGGGGCGCGGGTGGCTACACCTTC	CASSLSVGGAGGYTF
TRBD2	NA	TRBV4-2	TRBJ2-3	TGTGCCAGCAGCCAAGATTCGCCTAGCGGGAGAATGGATACGCAGTATTTT	CASSQDSPSGRMDTQYF
NA	NA	TRBV2	TRBJ1-1	TGTGCCAGCAGTGAGAACTTGCATGCTGAAGCTTTCTTT	CASSENLHAEAFF
TRBD1	NA	TRBV29-1	TRBJ1-1	TGCAGCGTTCACAGGGGGCCTGACACTGAAGCTTTCTTT	CSVHRGPDTEAFF
NA	NA	TRBV5-4	TRBJ2-3	TGTGCCAGCAGCGATGGCGCGGCCACAGATACGCAGTATTTT	CASSDGAATDTQYF
NA	NA	TRBV7-9	TRBJ2-3	TGTGCCAGCAGCTTAGGCGAAACCTCAGGGGGGAGCACAGATACGCAGTATTTT	CASSLGETSGGSTDTQYF
TRBD1	NA	TRBV11-2	TRBJ2-7	TGTGCATCGGGACAGACCAGACTACCCTACGAGCAGTACTTC	CASGQTRLPYEQYF
NA	few	TRBV7-9	TRBJ2-3	TGTGCCAGCAGCTTGCAGCCCACAGGGTCGGTGGGGCAGTATTTT	CASSLQPTGSVGQYF
TRBD1	NA	TRBV5-4	TRBJ1-4	TGTGCCAGCAGCCCGGACAGGGGATCCGAAAAACTGTTTTTT	CASSPDRGSEKLFF
TRBD2	NA	TRBV27	TRBJ2-7	TGTGCCAGCAGTTGGACTAGCGGGGACGCCTGGTACGAGCAGTACTTC	CASSWTSGDAWYEQYF
NA	NA	TRBV20-1	TRBJ2-1	TGCAGTGCTAGGGTAGTCAATGAGCAGTTCTTC	CSARVVNEQFF
TRBD2	NA	TRBV5-1	TRBJ2-1	TGCGCCAGCAGCAACGGACTAGCGGGAATAAATGAGCAGTTCTTC	CASSNGLAGINEQFF
NA	NA	TRBV7-8	TRBJ2-7	TGTGCCAGCAGCTTCAGATTGTACGAGCAGTACTTC	CASSFRLYEQYF
NA	NA	TRBV29-1	TRBJ2-1	TGCAGCGCCCATCTCGAGAGTCATGATGAGCAGTTCTTC	CSAHLESHDEQFF
TRBD2	NA	TRBV5-1	TRBJ2-1	TGCGCCAGCAGCTTGGGGACTAGCTCCTACAATGAGCAGTTCTTC	CASSLGTSSYNEQFF
TRBD1	NA	TRBV11-2	TRBJ2-7	TGTGCCAGCAGTTTAGTAGACAGGGGGGACGAGCAGTACTTC	CASSLVDRGDEQYF
TRBD1	NA	TRBV28	TRBJ2-1	TGTGCCAGCAGTTTGTTAACAGGGGGTACGGGCAATGAGCAGTTCTTC	CASSLLTGGTGNEQFF